The source of this TCR beta chain is a study of CD8+ T cells in alopecia areata. Overall study context: For the treated group, dosing was oral tofacitinib at 5 to 10 mg twice daily. Study observations and caveats: Against the mouse data, patients shared TCRs less clearly, possibly for HLA reasons.

Sequencing templates came from extracted RNA that was reverse transcribed into cDNA. Using immunoSEQ multiplex PCR, the repertoire was profiled, and TCRdb retains in-frame clones only, with some absent. The sample lists some 7,000 clones, 67% occurring once. This clone was detected only a few times. As yet, its antigen is unknown. The ends lost 6 bases at V and 2 bases at J; junction bases unmatched: 9. Germline V gene sequence: CDR1 MDHEN, CDR2 SYDVKM. The CDR3 contains 16 residues. Individuals with alopecia areata gave both lesional scalp punch biopsies and peripheral blood for collection. The receptor's source is a human donor with alopecia areata. Sample: skin, taken at week 0. This rearrangement joins TRBV28 to TRBJ2-1; 8 bases match TRBD1. For the CDR3, the DNA is TGTGCCAGCAGCCCAGGGACAGGCCCTACCTACAATGAGCAGTTCTTC. This codes for CASSPGTGPTYNEQFF.